This is a list of T cell receptor beta chains from one sample in a study of blood T cell repertoires in COVID-19. Sequencing used immunoSEQ multiplex PCR; TCRdb keeps in-frame clones, though not all of them. The data show fewer than 250,000 clones, around 82% seen once. Material for sequencing was peripheral blood. Every receptor here comes from a woman between 40 and 50 years old with active or convalescent COVID-19. Each CDR3 is given with its conserved first and last residue. A D gene is named only where the DNA matches it firmly. Expanded clones are given a class, and other clones once, few, many or no size at all.

V,D,J,size,DNA,CDR3
TRBV14,TRBD1,TRBJ1-2,.,TGTGCCAGCAGCCAGACGGACAGGTACTATGGCTACACCTTC,CASSQTDRYYGYTF
TRBV7-9,.,TRBJ2-5,.,TGTGCCAGCAGCTTAGTATCCAGGGCCGAGACCCAGTACTTC,CASSLVSRAETQYF
TRBV7-9,.,TRBJ1-2,.,TGTGCCAGCAGCTTATTGGGTCCCGGCGGCCCTATCAATGGCTACACCTTC,CASSLLGPGGPINGYTF
TRBV13,TRBD1,TRBJ1-5,.,TGTGCCAGCAGCCCGATAGCCCTATCGACAGGGAATAGCAATCAGCCCCAGCATTTT,CASSPIALSTGNSNQPQHF
TRBV19,TRBD1,TRBJ1-2,.,TGTGCCAGTAGTATAGGGGGGACAGGGATTAACTATGGCTACACCTTC,CASSIGGTGINYGYTF
TRBV5-1,.,TRBJ2-6,.,TGCGCCAGCAGCTCCGGGGTTTACTCTGGGGCCAACGTCCTGACTTTC,CASSSGVYSGANVLTF
TRBV9,.,TRBJ2-1,.,TGTGCCAGCAGCCCCCAGGGTGGGCACAATGAGCAGTTCTTC,CASSPQGGHNEQFF
TRBV6-2/TRBV6-3,TRBD1,TRBJ2-1,.,TGTGCCAGCAGTCCACAGGGGGAGCCAGAGTGGGTCTTC,CASSPQGEPEWVF
TRBV6-2/TRBV6-3,TRBD1,TRBJ1-5,.,TGTGCCAGCACCCCGAGAGGACAGGGGAATCAGCCCCAGCATTTT,CASTPRGQGNQPQHF
TRBV7-9,TRBD1,TRBJ2-7,.,TGTGCCAGCAGCTCTTCACGACCGGGACAGGCGCGACTTGAGCAGTACTTC,CASSSSRPGQARLEQYF
TRBV4-1,.,TRBJ1-2,once,TGCGCCAGCAGCCCAGGACAGTTAGCTAACTATGGCTACACCTTC,CASSPGQLANYGYTF
TRBV24-1,TRBD1,TRBJ2-1,.,TGTGCCACCAGTGACCCCGGACAGGAGAGCTCCTACAATGAGCAGTTCTTC,CATSDPGQESSYNEQFF
TRBV7-9,.,TRBJ1-1,.,TGTGCCAGCAGCTTAACAGGGTCCTTTACTGAAGCTTTCTTT,CASSLTGSFTEAFF
TRBV11-2,TRBD1,TRBJ1-6,few,TGTGCCAGCAGCTTTCGACAGGGGCGTTACTATAATTCACCCCTCCACTTT,CASSFRQGRYYNSPLHF
TRBV5-1,TRBD1,TRBJ1-2,.,TGCGCCAGCAGCCTACACCAACAGGGGGCGGACTATGGCTACACCTTC,CASSLHQQGADYGYTF
TRBV18,TRBD2,TRBJ2-5,.,TGTGCCAGCTCACCAACTAGCGGGGGCGGTGAGACCCAGTACTTC,CASSPTSGGGETQYF
TRBV4-3,.,TRBJ2-2,many,TGCGCCAGCAGCCAAGAAGGGGCCGAGAACACCGGGGAGCTGTTTTTT,CASSQEGAENTGELFF
TRBV6-5,.,TRBJ1-4,.,TGTGCCAGCAGTTACTCCCTCTGGGAGTCCCATGAAAAACTGTTTTTT,CASSYSLWESHEKLFF
TRBV28,TRBD2,TRBJ2-2,.,TGTGCCAGCAGTTTCCCCAGACTAGCGGGGGGGCCCGCGAACACCGGGGAGCTGTTTTTT,CASSFPRLAGGPANTGELFF
TRBV11-2,.,TRBJ1-2,.,TGTGCCAGCAGCTTAGGTCAGGGCTATGGCTACACCTTC,CASSLGQGYGYTF
TRBV2,.,TRBJ1-1,.,TGTGCCAGCAGCTCTCTCAGGGACACTGAAGCTTTCTTT,CASSSLRDTEAFF
TRBV3-1/TRBV3-2,.,TRBJ2-3,.,TGTGCCAGCAGCCAAGTGGTACTAGTCGCGACAGATACGCAGTATTTT,CASSQVVLVATDTQYF
TRBV28,.,TRBJ1-2,.,TGTGCCAGCAGTTTACCGGCAGGGGTGGCCCCCTATGGCTACACCTTC,CASSLPAGVAPYGYTF
TRBV24-1,TRBD1,TRBJ2-3,.,TGTGCCACCAGTGGACTCGGACAGGGCGGCACAGATACGCAGTATTTT,CATSGLGQGGTDTQYF
TRBV9,.,TRBJ1-6,once,TGTGCCAGCAGCGTAGAAGGCACAAGAGGGTCACCCCTCCACTTT,CASSVEGTRGSPLHF
TRBV6-2/TRBV6-3,.,TRBJ2-1,.,TGTGCCAGCAGTTACAGCGGTAAGCATGAGCAGTTCTTC,CASSYSGKHEQFF
TRBV23-1,.,TRBJ1-5,.,TGCGCCAGCAGTCTTCTCAGCAATCAGCCCCAGCATTTT,CASSLLSNQPQHF
TRBV5-6,.,TRBJ1-2,.,TGTGCCAGCCGCACGGGAGGGCGTTATGGCTACACCTTC,CASRTGGRYGYTF
TRBV7-9,.,TRBJ2-7,.,TGTGCCAGCATCCATAAAGAGGCCCCATACCACGAGCAGTACTTC,CASIHKEAPYHEQYF
TRBV19,TRBD1,TRBJ1-5,.,TGTGCCAGTAGTATCTCCAGGGGGCACGGTCAGCCCCAGCATTTT,CASSISRGHGQPQHF
TRBV19,TRBD2,TRBJ2-3,.,TGTGCCAGTAGTCTCGGGGGGGGCGCTGGAGTCACAGATACGCAGTATTTT,CASSLGGGAGVTDTQYF
TRBV19,.,TRBJ2-1,once,TGTGCCAGTAGGATACAGGGCGATGAGCAGTTCTTC,CASRIQGDEQFF
TRBV7-3,.,TRBJ1-1,.,TGTGCCAGCAGCTTTACTGTGAACACTGAAGCTTTCTTT,CASSFTVNTEAFF
TRBV3-1/TRBV3-2,.,TRBJ1-1,.,TGTGCCAGCAGCCAAGCCAACTGGGCTTTCTTT,CASSQANWAFF
TRBV11-2,.,TRBJ2-7,.,TGTGCCAGCAGCTTAGTAGGAAAGGGGCCAATCTACGAGCAGTACTTC,CASSLVGKGPIYEQYF
TRBV6-5,.,TRBJ2-2,once,TGTGCCAGCTACGACAGGAAGAACACCGGGGAGCTGTTTTTT,CASYDRKNTGELFF
TRBV29-1,TRBD2,TRBJ2-7,.,TGCAGCGTCACTCTAGCGGGGATCTACGAGCAGTACTTC,CSVTLAGIYEQYF
TRBV7-6,.,TRBJ1-1,.,TGTGCCAGCAGCCCCCCGACAGGTTTTAACACTGAAGCTTTCTTT,CASSPPTGFNTEAFF
TRBV5-6,.,TRBJ1-1,.,TGTGCCAGCAGCTTGGGTCCCCCCGTGGAAGCTTTCTTT,CASSLGPPVEAFF